A single sample gave rise to the 23 T cell receptor beta chains below, sequenced in a study of long-term antiretroviral therapy in people with HIV. An immunoSEQ assay, version v3.0, was performed at survey level. The repertoire was sequenced with immunoSEQ multiplex PCR; TCRdb's copy has only in-frame clones and lacks some. The sample has about 27,000 clones; approximately 80% are singletons. Source: unsorted PBMCs, taken 3 years after starting antiretroviral therapy. The receptors derive from a man aged 35-49 years with HIV.

The chain combines TRBV7-2 with TRBJ2-1; 11 bases align to TRBD2. The CDR3 has 17 residues. After removal of 5 bases from V and 0 bases from J, the junction contained 6 bases not matched to a gene. Germline V gene data show CDR1 as SGHTA and CDR2 as FQGNSA. CDR3 DNA sequence: TGTGCCAGCAGCCAAACTAGCGGGAGCCTCTCCTACAATGAGCAGTTCTTC. It specifies CASSQTSGSLSYNEQFF.

This chain joins TRBV6-1 and TRBJ2-3, with TRBD2 identical over 10 bases. Germline CDR1 MNHNS, CDR2 SASEGT. There are 15 residues in the CDR3. J lost 0 bases, V lost 6 bases, and 3 bases had no gene match. The DNA for the CDR3 is TGTGCCAGCAGCCAGACTAGCGGGAGCACAGATACGCAGTATTTT. Amino acids: CASSQTSGSTDTQYF.

In its sample, this clone was seen once. This sample includes further DNA sequences coding for the same CDR3. The chain combines TRBV27 with TRBJ2-1; TRBD1 is a possible D gene (6 bases). V shed 5 bases and J shed 5 bases, with 13 bases lying between them. The CDR3 is 14 amino acids. Germline V gene sequence: CDR1 MNHEY, CDR2 SMNVEV (reference sequence). Here the CDR3 reads CASSRGTTDNEQFF. The CDR3 coding sequence is TGTGCCAGCAGTAGGGGGACAACCGACAATGAGCAGTTCTTC.

The V gene is TRBV19, the J gene TRBJ2-3, with 9 bases aligning to TRBD2. The ends lost 8 bases at V and 5 bases at J; junction bases unmatched: 8. This CDR3 has 14 amino acids. The germline CDR1 and CDR2 sequences are LNHDA and SQIVND (reference sequence). CDR3 DNA sequence: TGTGCCAGTTTAGCGGGGGCCTTGGGAGATACGCAGTATTTT. It yields the protein CASLAGALGDTQYF.

This chain links TRBV29-1 with TRBJ2-1, with D perhaps matching TRBD2 (5 bases). The CDR3 runs to 12 residues. In germline, CDR1 is SQVTM, CDR2 ANQGSEA. CDR3 nucleotides: TGCAGTTCGGGGTTCTCCTACAATGAGCAGTTCTTC. This encodes CSSGFSYNEQFF.

The V gene is TRBV27, the J gene TRBJ1-2; D ambiguous. Trimming removed 0 bases at V and 2 bases at J, with 10 bases between. This CDR3 is built from 15 residues. The germline CDR1 and CDR2 sequences are MNHEY and SMNVEV (reference sequence). The CDR3 nucleotides are TGTGCCAGCAGTTTATCCCCCGGAGGGAACTATGGCTACACCTTC. Protein product: CASSLSPGGNYGYTF.

This clone was seen just once. The rearrangement uses TRBV7-9 and TRBJ2-2; 7 bases map to TRBD1. V dropped 5 bases and J dropped 6; count of bases not matched to a gene: 6. The CDR3 consists of 14 residues. Germline CDR1 is SEHNR and CDR2 is FQNEAQ (reference sequence). CDR3 loop: CASSRQGYSGELFF. CDR3 in DNA: TGTGCCAGCAGCCGACAGGGATACTCCGGGGAGCTGTTTTTT.

The CDR3 protein is CASSLGAAGGTNEKLFF. For the CDR3, the DNA is TGTGCCAGCAGCTTGGGGGCAGCCGGTGGGACTAATGAAAAACTGTTTTTT. This rearrangement joins TRBV5-5 to TRBJ1-4; D is uncertain. CDR3 size: 17 residues. CDR1 and CDR2 (germline): SGHKS, YYEKEE (reference sequence). The ends were cut back, 0 bases at V and 2 bases at J, with 14 bases in the middle.

This clone was observed a single time. This sequence joins TRBV27 and TRBJ1-4; D is perhaps TRBD1 (5 bases). Trimming removed 8 bases at V and 1 base at J, with 8 bases between. Germline assignment: CDR1 MNHEY and CDR2 SMNVEV (reference sequence). The CDR3 totals 13 residues. DNA of the CDR3: TGTGCCAGCCGGGACCTAACTAATGAAAAACTGTTTTTT. Translated, it gives CASRDLTNEKLFF.

V and J are TRBV19 and TRBJ2-3; TRBD2 agrees at 11 bases. Germline V lookup: CDR1 LNHDA, CDR2 SQIVND (reference sequence). This CDR3 has 15 amino acids. With 9 bases clipped from V and 9 bases from J, the junction kept 14 bases outside the gene matches. CDR3 sequence reads: CASTTSGILRETQYF. CDR3 sequence (DNA): TGTGCCAGCACGACTAGCGGGATTCTCCGAGAGACGCAGTATTTT.

The chain has TRBV27 and TRBJ2-7; 8 bases are shared with TRBD1. The V gene end was trimmed by 0 bases and the J gene end by 7 bases; junction bases not matched to a gene: 8. This CDR3 is built from 15 residues. Germline V gene data show CDR1 as MNHEY and CDR2 as SMNVEV (reference sequence). CDR3 bases: TGTGCCAGCAGTTTATCCGCAGGGGGCGGGATTGAGCAGTACTTC. Translation: CASSLSAGGGIEQYF.

This clone was picked up a small number of times. The chain carries TRBV7-2 and TRBJ1-6; weak D call: TRBD1 (5 bases). CDR1 and CDR2 from the germline V gene are SGHTA and FQGNSA. Trimming pared 3 bases from V and 7 bases from J, leaving 16 bases between. This CDR3 is 16 amino acids long. The CDR3: CASSFDSQSLNSPLHF. The CDR3 DNA reads TGTGCCAGCAGCTTTGACAGCCAGTCGTTAAATTCACCCCTCCACTTT.

The V and J genes are TRBV7-9 and TRBJ1-2; D unclear. Trimming shortened V by 5 bases and J by 3 bases, and 13 bases separated the two germline ends. CDR1 and CDR2 (germline): SEHNR, FQNEAQ (reference sequence). The CDR3 length is 14 residues. The CDR3 is CASSPPGDYYGYTF. The CDR3 DNA follows: TGTGCCAGCAGCCCACCCGGGGATTACTATGGCTACACCTTC. Complete variable domain (other parts from reference TRBV7-9 and TRBJ1-2): DTGVSQNPRHKITKRGQNVTFRCDPISEHNRLYWYRQTLGQGPEFLTYFQNEAQLEKSRLLSDRFSAERPKGSFSTLEIQRTEQGDSAMYLCASSPPGDYYGYTFGSGTRLTVV.

The chain joins TRBV20-1 to TRBJ1-2; TRBD1 is a possible D gene (5 bases). The germline V and J ends were trimmed by 6 bases and 3 bases, with 5 bases remaining between them. Germline lookup yields CDR1 DFQATT and CDR2 SNEGSKA (reference sequence). This CDR3 is 10 amino acids long. The chain's CDR3 is CSARDYGYTF. DNA for the CDR3: TGCAGTGCCAGGGACTATGGCTACACCTTC.

This clone was detected a few times. The chain carries TRBV6-1 and TRBJ1-2; TRBD1 matches at 8 bases. CDR1 and CDR2 from the germline V gene are MNHNS and SASEGT. CDR3 size: 14 residues. The junction had 7 bases not matched to a gene; V was cut back by 6 bases and J by 4 bases. CDR3 loop: CASRKQGDGYGYTF. In DNA, the CDR3 is TGTGCCAGCAGAAAACAGGGGGATGGCTATGGCTACACCTTC.

The rearrangement uses TRBV19 and TRBJ1-1; 11 bases match TRBD1. With 3 bases clipped from V and 6 bases from J, the junction kept 15 bases outside the gene matches. Germline CDR1 is LNHDA and CDR2 is SQIVND (reference sequence). The CDR3 runs to 18 residues. The DNA of the CDR3 is TGTGCCAGTAGTATCGTCCCCGGGACAGGGGGAATATGGCCTGAAGCTTTCTTT. This encodes CASSIVPGTGGIWPEAFF.

This chain uses TRBV6-6 with TRBJ1-1; a weak D match, TRBD1 (6 bases). V gave up 8 bases and J gave up 7 bases, with 11 bases separating them. Germline values: CDR1 MNHNY, CDR2 SVGAGI (reference sequence). The CDR3 is 11 residues long. DNA for the CDR3: TGTGCCAGCCGGACAGCTAGTGAAGCTTTCTTT. This codes for CASRTASEAFF.

This clone was found a few times. The rearrangement joins TRBV6-5 to TRBJ2-5; 9 nucleotides agree with TRBD2. Germline loops: CDR1 MNHEY, CDR2 SVGAGI. With 2 bases clipped from V and 3 bases from J, the junction kept 1 base outside the gene matches. The CDR3 is made up of 14 amino acids. CDR3 sequence reads: CASSYGGGEETQYF. CDR3 nucleotide sequence: TGTGCCAGCAGTTACGGCGGGGGGGAAGAGACCCAGTACTTC.

The rearrangement joins TRBV5-6 to TRBJ2-1, with D possibly being TRBD2 (5 bases). The CDR3 loop spans 16 amino acids. Germline CDR1 and CDR2: SGHDT and YYEEEE. The V and J ends lost 0 bases and 7 bases respectively, with 17 bases between them. As DNA, the CDR3 is TGTGCCAGCAGCTTGGGGTTAGGGCTAGCTTCGAATGAGCAGTTCTTC. Translated, it gives CASSLGLGLASNEQFF. Supplemented by reference TRBV5-6 and TRBJ2-1, the full variable domain reads DAGVTQSPTHLIKTRGQQVTLRCSPKSGHDTVSWYQQALGQGPQFIFQYYEEEERQRGNFPDRFSGHQFPNYSSELNVNALLLGDSALYLCASSLGLGLASNEQFFGPGTRLTVL.

V gene TRBV11-2 combines with J gene TRBJ2-7, with 10 positions matching TRBD1. Per germline, CDR1 SGHAT and CDR2 FQNNGV. Trimming at V came to 5 bases and at J to 1 base, leaving 5 bases not matched to a gene. CDR3 size: 15 residues. In nucleotides, the CDR3 is TGTGCCAGCAGCATGTTGGACAGGGGGTCCTACGAGCAGTACTTC. Amino acid sequence: CASSMLDRGSYEQYF.

The V and J genes are TRBV9 and TRBJ2-2; no clear D gene. Germline CDR1 is SGDLS and CDR2 is YYNGEE. V lost 4 bases to trimming and J lost 6 bases, with 7 bases between them. The CDR3 loop spans 12 amino acids. The DNA for the CDR3 is TGTGCCAGCAGCACACTATCCGGGGAGCTGTTTTTT. Its translation is CASSTLSGELFF.

The chain couples TRBV4-1 to TRBJ2-3, with 9 bases fitting TRBD2. Germline V CDR1 and CDR2: MGHRA, YSYEKL. The CDR3 covers 16 residues. V gave up 4 bases and J gave up 6 bases; unmatched junction bases: 11. CDR3 DNA: TGCGCCAGCAGCCTTTTGCGGGAGGGCCTTTGGGATACGCAGTATTTT. Its translation is CASSLLREGLWDTQYF.

The chain links TRBV18 to TRBJ2-5, with TRBD2 identical over 8 bases. Germline lookup yields CDR1 KGHSH and CDR2 LQKENI. CDR3 size: 14 residues. Germline trimming cut 6 bases from V and 3 bases from J; bases unmatched to any gene: 6. The CDR3 sequence is CASSMGLGKETQYF. The CDR3 bases are TGTGCCAGCTCCATGGGACTAGGGAAAGAGACCCAGTACTTC. The complete variable domain, with remaining parts taken from reference TRBV18 and TRBJ2-5, reads NAGVMQNPRHLVRRRGQEARLRCSPMKGHSHVYWYRQLPEEGLKFMVYLQKENIIDESGMPKERFSAEFPKEGPSILRIQQVVRGDSAAYFCASSMGLGKETQYFGPGTRLLVL.